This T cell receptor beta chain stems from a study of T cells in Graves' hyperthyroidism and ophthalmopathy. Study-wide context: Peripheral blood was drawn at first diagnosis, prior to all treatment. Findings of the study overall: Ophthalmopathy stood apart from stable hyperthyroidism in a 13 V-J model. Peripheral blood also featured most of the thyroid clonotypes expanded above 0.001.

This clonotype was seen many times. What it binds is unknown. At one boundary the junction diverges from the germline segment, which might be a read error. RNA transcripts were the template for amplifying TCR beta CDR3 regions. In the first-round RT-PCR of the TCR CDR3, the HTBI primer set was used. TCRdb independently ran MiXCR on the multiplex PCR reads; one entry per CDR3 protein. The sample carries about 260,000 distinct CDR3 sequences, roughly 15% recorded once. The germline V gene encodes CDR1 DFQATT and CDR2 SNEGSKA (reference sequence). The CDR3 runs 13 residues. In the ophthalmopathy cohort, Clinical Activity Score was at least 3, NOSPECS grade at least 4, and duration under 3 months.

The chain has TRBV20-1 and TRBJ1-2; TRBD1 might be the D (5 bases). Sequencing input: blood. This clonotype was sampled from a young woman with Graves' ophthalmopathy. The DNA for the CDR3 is TGTCTAGCCCAACAGGCTGCGGGCTATGGCTACACCTTC. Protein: CLAQQAAGYGYTF.